The 19 T cell receptor beta chains reported below all come from one sample, sequenced in a study of glioma-infiltrating T cells. Amplification of TCR alpha and beta CDR3 regions from RNA used iRepertoire nested multiplex PCR. TCRdb recomputed calls from the multiplex PCR reads with MiXCR, one row per CDR3 protein. This sample has roughly 40,000 distinct CDR3 sequences, with around 20% found just once. Sample: glioma tissue, nonneoplastic brain tissue, or PBMCs (not recorded which). The receptors were sampled from a human donor with low-grade glioma or glioblastoma, undergoing nonglioma brain surgery, or in good health (not recorded which).

The V and J genes are TRBV4-1 and TRBJ2-3, with TRBD1 matching over 7 bases. The CDR3 totals 16 residues. The V segment lost 0 bases and the J segment 2 bases; nucleotides outside the gene matches: 5. CDR1 is MGHRA and CDR2 is YSYEKL in the germline V gene. CDR3: CASSQDVQGVTDTQYF. In nucleotides, the CDR3 is TGCGCCAGCAGCCAAGATGTCCAGGGGGTCACAGATACGCAGTATTTT.

As concerns this clonotype: A read error may be the cause here, since a much bigger clone is one base away. The chain employs TRBV24-1 and TRBJ2-5; possibly TRBD2 for D (5 bases). CDR1 and CDR2 (germline): KGHDR, SFDVKD. There are 15 residues in the CDR3. CDR3 DNA: TGTGCCACCAGTGACCCCCTGAGGGAGCGCGAGACCCAGCACTTC. Protein product: CATSDPLRERETQHF.

This clonotype was detected many times. The V call is TRBV12-3 or TRBV12-4, the J call TRBJ2-4, with unresolved D. The CDR3 is 15 residues long. V was shortened by 0 bases and J by 5 bases, with 11 bases between the two germline ends. The CDR3 loop is CASSLALSVENIQYF. The CDR3, as DNA: TGTGCCAGCAGTTTAGCGCTAAGCGTAGAAAACATTCAGTACTTC.

This chain connects TRBV12-3 or TRBV12-4 to TRBJ2-7, with a possible D match to TRBD1 (5 bases). Deletions cut 1 base from V and 5 bases from J, with 12 bases between. The CDR3 runs 14 residues. CDR3 protein: CASSLEARANEQYF. The CDR3, as DNA: TGTGCCAGCAGTTTAGAGGCCAGGGCGAACGAGCAGTACTTC.

The chain couples TRBV24-1 to TRBJ2-1; 8 bases fit TRBD2. The V gene's germline CDR1 is KGHDR and CDR2 SFDVKD. Trimming at V came to 4 bases and at J to 5 bases, leaving 12 bases not matched to a gene. The CDR3 has 17 amino acids. The CDR3 DNA sequence: TGTGCCACCAGTGAACCGCCCCGGGGGGGCTACGACAATGAGCAGTTCTTC. Amino acids: CATSEPPRGGYDNEQFF.

This clonotype has at least ten counts. J is TRBJ2-1 and V is TRBV19, with D unresolved. The V gene lost 3 bases and the J gene lost 0 bases, with 6 bases spanning the gap. Per the germline V gene, CDR1 is LNHDA and CDR2 is SQIVND (reference sequence). This CDR3 has 14 amino acids. CDR3 loop: CASSIQSSYNEQFF. As DNA, the CDR3 is TGTGCCAGTAGTATTCAGAGCTCCTACAATGAGCAGTTCTTC.

In the case of this clonotype: This clone may be a read error of a much larger clone one base away. The chain joins TRBV5-1 to TRBJ2-1; D is ambiguous. Germline-derived CDR1 and CDR2 are SGHRS and YFSETQ. The CDR3 extends over 12 amino acids. The CDR3 sequence is CASTDLSNEQSF. The CDR3 DNA reads TGCGCCAGCACCGACTTGAGCAATGAGCAGTCCTTC.

This clonotype was seen at least ten times. The chain joins TRBV20-1 to TRBJ2-7; TRBD1 is a possible D gene (7 bases). The CDR3 extends over 14 amino acids. CDR1 is DFQATT and CDR2 is SNEGSKA in the germline V gene (reference sequence). With 5 bases removed from V and 0 bases from J, the gap between germline ends came to 14 bases. The chain's CDR3 is CSAGGTESSYEQYF. The CDR3 coding sequence is TGCAGTGCTGGGGGGACAGAGAGCTCCTACGAGCAGTACTTC.

This clonotype is classed as medium-sized. This chain connects TRBV20-1 to TRBJ1-1; no firm D call. CDR1 DFQATT and CDR2 SNEGSKA come from the germline V gene (reference sequence). V was clipped by 0 bases and J by 1 base, with 6 bases between them. This CDR3 is 13 amino acids long. The CDR3 here is CSARDPRNTEAFF. The CDR3 DNA sequence: TGCAGTGCTAGAGATCCCCGGAACACTGAAGCTTTCTTT.

Note on this clonotype: A much larger clonotype is one base distant, so this may be a read error. The CDR3 protein is CARNRAGPTDTQYF. Here the CDR3 DNA reads TGTGCCAGGAATAGAGCGGGACCCACAGATACGCAGTATTTT. This chain links TRBV12-3 or TRBV12-4 with TRBJ2-3; 7 nucleotides match TRBD2. The CDR3 is 14 amino acids. The J segment lost 2 bases and the V segment lost 9 bases, leaving 8 bases of the junction unmatched.

This clonotype appeared many times. The rearrangement links TRBV2 to TRBJ1-1; D gene unclear. This CDR3 is built from 14 residues. Per the germline V gene, CDR1 is SNHLY and CDR2 is FYNNEI. With 6 bases removed from V and 0 bases from J, the gap between germline ends came to 11 bases. This chain's CDR3 is CASSLLTVNTEAFF. In DNA, the CDR3 is TGTGCCAGCAGCCTCCTGACGGTGAACACTGAAGCTTTCTTT.

This clonotype was counted at least ten times. The chain couples TRBV2 to TRBJ2-7, with unresolved D. V shed 3 bases and J shed 3 bases, with 12 bases lying between them. The CDR3 extends over 14 amino acids. From germline, CDR1 is SNHLY and CDR2 FYNNEI. Here the CDR3 reads CASSEDPTLYEQYV. In DNA form, the CDR3 reads TGTGCCAGCAGTGAGGACCCTACCCTCTACGAGCAGTACGTC.

At least ten counts were recorded for this clonotype. This sequence joins TRBV27 and TRBJ2-5; D not resolved. The germline V gene encodes CDR1 MNHEY and CDR2 SMNVEV (reference sequence). The CDR3 length is 13 residues. V gave up 6 bases and J gave up 3 bases, with 11 bases separating them. The CDR3 sequence: CASSSGLEETQYF. DNA of the CDR3: TGTGCCAGCAGCTCAGGCCTCGAAGAGACCCAGTACTTC.

This clonotype was seen many times. The rearrangement links TRBV12-3 or TRBV12-4 to TRBJ1-2, with D unresolved. The CDR3 is made up of 12 amino acids. The germline V and J ends were trimmed by 4 bases and 1 base, with 4 bases remaining between them. The CDR3 DNA reads TGTGCCAGCAGTTCCCATAACTATGGCTACACCTTC. It yields the protein CASSSHNYGYTF.

This clonotype showed up many times. This sequence joins TRBV6-1 and TRBJ2-7; 13 bases map to TRBD2. The CDR3 consists of 15 residues. The germline CDR1 and CDR2 sequences are MNHNS and SASEGT. The J segment lost 3 bases and the V segment lost 1 base, leaving 0 bases of the junction unmatched. The CDR3 bases are TGTGCCAGCAGTGAAGGGACTAGCGGGAGCTACGAGCAGTACTTC. Protein sequence: CASSEGTSGSYEQYF.

This rearrangement joins TRBV12-3 or TRBV12-4 to TRBJ1-2; tentative D call: TRBD1 (5 bases). The CDR3 covers 19 residues. Trimming took off 10 bases at V and 1 base at J, with 31 bases between the two ends. The CDR3 nucleotides read TGTGCCACCGGAAAATTAGCCGTGACAGCCTACGAACTTAACTATGGCTACACCTTC. It is translated as CATGKLAVTAYELNYGYTF.

This clonotype was recorded a few times. The V gene is TRBV29-1, the J gene TRBJ2-7; D gene unclear. V lost 5 bases and J lost 0, with 8 bases in between. Germline V CDR1 and CDR2: SQVTM, ANQGSEA. This CDR3 contains 12 residues. The CDR3 bases are TGCAGCGTTTTACTAAACTCCTACGAGCAGTACTTC. It translates to CSVLLNSYEQYF.

Note on this clonotype: This may come from a read error, since a much larger clone is one base off. The genes are TRBV24-1 and TRBJ1-2; perhaps TRBD1 as D (5 bases). The germline V gene encodes CDR1 KGHDR and CDR2 SFDVKD. The CDR3 consists of 14 residues. CDR3 DNA: TGTTCCACCAGTGATGGGACCTTTAACTATGGCTACACCTTC. Its translation: CSTSDGTFNYGYTF.

This clonotype was seen ten or more times. J is TRBJ2-1 and V is TRBV4-2; D is perhaps TRBD2 (6 bases). The CDR3 is 17 amino acids. Looked up from germline, CDR1 is LGHNA and CDR2 is YNFKEQ. Between the trimmed V and J ends, which lost 1 base and 3 bases, there was a span of 16 bases. CDR3 coding DNA: TGTGCCAGCAGCCAAGCGGCAGGACTAACCGACTACAATGAGCAGTTCTTC. This sequence encodes CASSQAAGLTDYNEQFF.